The 16 T cell receptor beta chains below come from one sample, sequenced in a study of tumor-infiltrating lymphocytes in primary liver carcinoma. Priming with a constant-region primer yielded TCR beta cDNA from about 450 ng total RNA. Construction of TCR beta libraries relied on three successive nested multiplex PCR rounds employing slightly modified ARM-PCR. Each of the first two PCR rounds ran approximately 10 cycles with TRBV1-TRBV30 forward and C-beta reverse primers. TCRdb recomputed calls from the multiplex PCR reads with MiXCR, one row per CDR3 protein. The sample has more than 40,000 distinct CDR3 sequences, around 64% seen once. The tissue used was unsorted bulk material of about 19-33 mg. RNA and DNA were co-extracted from it with the AllPrep DNA/RNA mini kit. What was sequenced was liver tumor tissue from sampling region 5. Subset described: tumor region T5, tumor centre. The receptors here all came from a man in his forties with primary liver carcinoma and hepatitis B virus infection.

Turning to this clonotype: The junction does not match germline at one end; this may be a read error. This chain joins TRBV15 and TRBJ1-4; no clear D. The CDR3 runs to 16 residues. The germline gives CDR1 LNHNV, CDR2 YYDKDF (reference sequence). The CDR3 loop is CATSRDLGSTNEKLFF. DNA of the CDR3: TGTGCCACTAGCAGAGATCTAGGGTCAACTAATGAAAAACTGTTTTTT.

The sample holds many counts of this clonotype. V gene TRBV12-3 or TRBV12-4 combines with J gene TRBJ1-5; D unresolved. V lost 0 bases and J lost 2, with 5 bases in between. The CDR3 length is 14 residues. The CDR3 nucleotides read TGTGCCAGCAGTTTAGCGCAGGGCAATCAGCCCCAGCATTTT. Protein product: CASSLAQGNQPQHF.

To note about this clonotype: An end of the junction differs from the germline gene, which may be a read error. The chain joins TRBV4-1 to TRBJ2-7; the match to TRBD2 covers 11 bases. The germline V gene encodes CDR1 MGHRA and CDR2 YSYEKL. The CDR3 covers 15 residues. CDR3 sequence reads: CVSSPPGLAVYEQYF. For the CDR3, the DNA is TGCGTCAGCAGCCCACCGGGACTAGCGGTCTACGAACAGTACTTC.

As regards this clonotype: The junction and the germline gene differ at one end; a read error may be behind it. The genes are TRBV6-6 and TRBJ2-7; D may be TRBD2 (6 bases). There are 16 residues in the CDR3. Germline V gives CDR1 MNHNY, CDR2 SVGAGI (reference sequence). CDR3 protein: CVSSSRTDGSSNEQYF. In DNA form, the CDR3 reads TGTGTCAGCAGTTCCCGCACGGACGGGAGCTCCAACGAGCAGTACTTC.

Remarks on this clonotype: It is unclear where the CDR3 begins or ends on the DNA, so no DNA is shown, and the CDR3 is as TCRdb lists it. The chain has TRBV11-2 and TRBJ1-2; the DNA was not used to check the table's D call, TRBD1. The V gene's germline CDR1 is SGHAT and CDR2 FQNNGV. The CDR3 is 14 amino acids in total, end residues counted. The CDR3 here is CTSSPADRDYGCIF.

Comments on this clonotype: The CDR3 carries no conserved terminal phenylalanine or tryptophan, so it likely arises from a read error. This sequence joins TRBV28 and TRBJ1-5, with 8 bases matching TRBD1. Germline CDR1 reads MDHEN; CDR2 reads SYDVKM. The ends lost 5 bases at V and 4 bases at J; junction bases unmatched: 10. The CDR3 totals 16 residues. The CDR3, as DNA: TGTGCCAGCAGTCGGTCAGGGGGCTTGGGGAATCAGCCCCAGCATTTG. The encoded protein is CASSRSGGLGNQPQHL.

Remarks on this clonotype: A read error may produce the germline difference seen at one junction end. J is TRBJ2-7 and V is TRBV29-1, with D perhaps given as TRBD1 or TRBD2 (5 bases each). The CDR3 covers 11 residues. Germline loops: CDR1 SQVTM, CDR2 ANQGSEA. This CDR3 reads CSVSGTYEHYF. DNA for the CDR3: TGTAGCGTTTCCGGGACCTACGAGCATTACTTC.

Turning to this clonotype: Compared with germline, one end of the junction differs, possibly owing to a read error. The gene calls are TRBV11-2 and TRBJ1-2; 7 nucleotides agree with TRBD1. Looked up from germline, CDR1 is SGHAT and CDR2 is FQNNGV. The CDR3 consists of 14 residues. CDR3 DNA sequence: TGTGTCAGCAGAGAGAGGGACAGCACCTATGACTACACCTTC. Residues: CVSRERDSTYDYTF.

This clonotype was picked up many times. The rearrangement joins TRBV12-3 or TRBV12-4 to TRBJ2-7; maybe TRBD1 (6 bases). Trimming shortened V by 3 bases and J by 7 bases, and 10 bases separated the two germline ends. The CDR3 is made up of 12 amino acids. The CDR3 DNA reads as TGTGCCAGCAGTTTCTCCAGGGGAGAGCAGTACTTC. Its translation is CASSFSRGEQYF.

The rearrangement joins TRBV7-6 to TRBJ1-1, with a possible D match to TRBD1 (5 bases). Germline V lookup: CDR1 SGHVS, CDR2 FNYEAQ. Trimming stripped 0 bases from V and 5 bases from J, with 13 bases between. The length of the CDR3 is 15 residues. The CDR3 loop is CASSLASGAQTEAFF. The CDR3 DNA reads TGTGCCAGCAGCTTAGCCTCCGGGGCACAAACTGAAGCTTTCTTT.

This clonotype was seen just once. One end of the junction does not line up with germline, which may come from a read error. This rearrangement joins TRBV12-3 or TRBV12-4 to TRBJ2-7; a possible D gene is TRBD2 (5 bases). CDR3 size: 13 residues. The CDR3 DNA is TGTGCTAGCACCCGACGGGAATACTACGAACGGTACTTC. Its translation: CASTRREYYERYF.

Only a few counts were recorded for this clonotype. With a much larger clone just one base away, this may be a read error. The chain combines TRBV7-8 with TRBJ2-7; a possible D gene is TRBD2 (6 bases). Trimming removed 5 bases from V and 3 bases from J, with 23 bases in between. Germline V gives CDR1 SGHVS, CDR2 FQNEAQ. This CDR3 is 17 amino acids long. The CDR3 sequence is CASSELDGGLNFYEQYF. The CDR3 DNA reads as TGTGCCAGCAGCGAACTTGACGGGGGACTGAATTTCTACGAGCAGTACTTC.

This chain links TRBV10-3 with TRBJ2-3; 10 bases agree with TRBD2. Germline CDR1 ENHRY, CDR2 SYGVKD. With V trimmed by 8 bases and J by 7 bases, 21 bases remained unmatched. This CDR3 is 18 amino acids long. The CDR3 is CAISRRILAGEGTNTQYF. The CDR3 DNA reads as TGTGCCATCTCAAGAAGGATTCTAGCGGGAGAAGGGACAAATACGCAGTATTTT.

This clonotype occurred many times. In nucleotides, the CDR3 is TGTGCCAGCAGCTTAGAGAGCGGGAGCGGCTACGAGCAGTACTTC. It is translated as CASSLESGSGYEQYF. This rearrangement joins TRBV7-8 to TRBJ2-7, with 8 nucleotides matching TRBD2. The ends lost 1 base at V and 3 bases at J; junction bases unmatched: 5. Germline V lookup: CDR1 SGHVS, CDR2 FQNEAQ. The length of the CDR3 is 15 residues.

With regard to this clonotype: Here the CDR3 omits its conserved ending phenylalanine or tryptophan, so a read error is the likely source. The genes are TRBV5-1 and TRBJ2-5; maybe TRBD2 (6 bases). The CDR3 has 14 amino acids. Germline CDR1 and CDR2: SGHRS and YFSETQ. The V and J ends lost 9 bases and 5 bases respectively, with 20 bases between them. CDR3 DNA: TGCGCCAACAGATTGGTCGGCGGGGACGAGACCCAGTACTTA. It specifies CANRLVGGDETQYL.

Remarks on this clonotype: Relative to the germline gene, one junction end is altered; a read error may explain this. The V and J genes are TRBV12-3 or TRBV12-4 and TRBJ2-3; possible D gene TRBD1, 5 bases. The length of the CDR3 is 14 residues. The CDR3: CASKTVLSTGTQYF. The CDR3 DNA reads TGTGCCAGCAAAACGGTTCTGAGCACAGGTACGCAGTATTTT.